This T cell receptor (beta chain) was sequenced for a study of OX40 agonist ivuxolimab in advanced cancers. Comments on this clone: Its antigen is still unknown.

General study points: The antigens recognized by the expanded peripheral T cells, that is their antigen specificity, were not determined.

Clones were sequenced by immunoSEQ multiplex PCR, and TCRdb holds only the in-frame ones, with some missing. The sample carries roughly 120,000 clones, roughly 87% recorded once. The material was CD4+ or CD8+ T cells sorted from blood, obtained in a trial of the OX40 agonist ivuxolimab. The receptor's source is an adult with an advanced solid tumor such as melanoma, head and neck, liver or kidney cancer.

The CDR3 spells CASSSWEGREQFF. In nucleotides, the CDR3 is TGTGCCAGCAGCTCCTGGGAGGGCAGGGAGCAGTTCTTC. The V gene is TRBV7-3, the J gene TRBJ2-1; 7 positions match TRBD2. CDR3 length: 13 residues. Germline V gives CDR1 SGHTA, CDR2 FQGTGA. The V and J ends lost 4 bases and 10 bases, in that order; junction bases with no gene match: 7.